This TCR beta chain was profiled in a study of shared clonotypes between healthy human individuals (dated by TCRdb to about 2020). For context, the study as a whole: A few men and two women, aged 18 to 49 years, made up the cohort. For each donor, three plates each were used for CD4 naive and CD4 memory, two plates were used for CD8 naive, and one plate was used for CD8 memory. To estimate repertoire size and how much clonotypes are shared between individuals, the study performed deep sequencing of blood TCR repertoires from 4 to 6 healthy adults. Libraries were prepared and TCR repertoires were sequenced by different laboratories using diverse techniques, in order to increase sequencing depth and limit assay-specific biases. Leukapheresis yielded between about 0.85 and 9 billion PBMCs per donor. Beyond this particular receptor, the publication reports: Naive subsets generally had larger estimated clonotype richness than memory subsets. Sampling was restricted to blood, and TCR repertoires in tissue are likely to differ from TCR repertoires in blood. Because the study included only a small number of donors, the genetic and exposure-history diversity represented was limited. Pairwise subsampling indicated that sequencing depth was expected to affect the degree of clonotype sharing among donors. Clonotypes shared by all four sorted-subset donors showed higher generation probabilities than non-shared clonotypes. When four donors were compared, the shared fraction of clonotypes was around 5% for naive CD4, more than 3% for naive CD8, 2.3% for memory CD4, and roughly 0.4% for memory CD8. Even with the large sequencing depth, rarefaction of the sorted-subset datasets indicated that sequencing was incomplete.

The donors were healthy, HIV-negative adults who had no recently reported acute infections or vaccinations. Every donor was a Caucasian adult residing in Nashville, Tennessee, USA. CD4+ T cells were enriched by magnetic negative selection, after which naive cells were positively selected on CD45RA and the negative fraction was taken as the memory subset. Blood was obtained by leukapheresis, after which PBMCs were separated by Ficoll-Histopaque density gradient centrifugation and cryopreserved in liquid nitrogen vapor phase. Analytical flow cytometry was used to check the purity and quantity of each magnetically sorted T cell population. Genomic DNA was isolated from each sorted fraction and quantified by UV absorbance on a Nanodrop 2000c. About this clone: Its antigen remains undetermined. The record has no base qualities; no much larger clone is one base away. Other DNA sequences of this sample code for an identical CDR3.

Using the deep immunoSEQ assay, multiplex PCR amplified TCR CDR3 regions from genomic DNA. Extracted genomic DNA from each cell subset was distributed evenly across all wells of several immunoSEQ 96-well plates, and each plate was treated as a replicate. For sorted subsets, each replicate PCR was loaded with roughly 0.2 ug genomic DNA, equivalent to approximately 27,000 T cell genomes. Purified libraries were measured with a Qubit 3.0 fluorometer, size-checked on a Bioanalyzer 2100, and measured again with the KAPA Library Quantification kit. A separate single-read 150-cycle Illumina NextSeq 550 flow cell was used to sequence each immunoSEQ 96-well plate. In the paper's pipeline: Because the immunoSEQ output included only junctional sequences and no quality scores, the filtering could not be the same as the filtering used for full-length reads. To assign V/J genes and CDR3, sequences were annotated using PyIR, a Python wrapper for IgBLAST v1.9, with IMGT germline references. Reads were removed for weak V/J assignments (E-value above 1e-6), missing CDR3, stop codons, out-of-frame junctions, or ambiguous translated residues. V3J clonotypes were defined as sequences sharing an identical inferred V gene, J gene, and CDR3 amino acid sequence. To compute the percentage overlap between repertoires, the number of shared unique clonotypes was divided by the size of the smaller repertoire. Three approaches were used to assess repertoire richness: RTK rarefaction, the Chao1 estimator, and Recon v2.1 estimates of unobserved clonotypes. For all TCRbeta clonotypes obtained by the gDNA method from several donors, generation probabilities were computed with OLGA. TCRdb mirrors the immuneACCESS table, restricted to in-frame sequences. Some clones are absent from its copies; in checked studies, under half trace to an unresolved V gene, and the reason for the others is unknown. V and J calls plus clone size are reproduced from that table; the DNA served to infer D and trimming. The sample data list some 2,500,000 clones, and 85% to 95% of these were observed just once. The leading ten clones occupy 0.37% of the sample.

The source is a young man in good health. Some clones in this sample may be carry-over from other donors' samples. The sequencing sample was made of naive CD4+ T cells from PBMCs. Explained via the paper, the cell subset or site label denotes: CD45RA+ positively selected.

CDR3 protein: CASSQGQGYGYTF. The nucleotide sequence is TGCGCCAGCAGCCAAGGCCAGGGCTACGGCTACACCTTC. The chain is assembled from TRBV4-3 and TRBJ1-2; TRBD1 is a weak D gene call, 5 bases matching. The germline V gene sets CDR1 to LGHNA and CDR2 to YSLEER. From its cysteine to its phenylalanine, the CDR3 spans 13 amino acids. CDR3 DNA is the only sequence kept; it has 39 bases, read in frame from the first base. V is shortened by 1 base, J by 8 bases, and the region joining them spans 11 bases.